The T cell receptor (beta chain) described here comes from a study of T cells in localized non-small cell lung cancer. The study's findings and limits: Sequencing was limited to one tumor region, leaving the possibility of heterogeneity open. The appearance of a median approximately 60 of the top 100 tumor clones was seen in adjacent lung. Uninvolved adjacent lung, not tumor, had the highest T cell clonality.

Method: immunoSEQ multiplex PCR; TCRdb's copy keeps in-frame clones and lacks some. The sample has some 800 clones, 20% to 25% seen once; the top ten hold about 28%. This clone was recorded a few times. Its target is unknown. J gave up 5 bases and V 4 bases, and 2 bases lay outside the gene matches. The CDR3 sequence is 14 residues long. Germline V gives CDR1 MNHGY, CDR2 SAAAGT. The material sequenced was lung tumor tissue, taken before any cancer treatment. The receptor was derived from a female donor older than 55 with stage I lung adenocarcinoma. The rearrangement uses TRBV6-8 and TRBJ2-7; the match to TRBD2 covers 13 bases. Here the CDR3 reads CASSLLAGGDEQYV. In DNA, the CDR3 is TGTGCCAGCAGTTTACTAGCGGGAGGGGACGAGCAGTACGTC.